The present T cell receptor beta chain was sequenced within a study of cytomegalovirus exposure and HLA in healthy donors. Study-level information: In an early release, HLA-typed donors contributed tens of millions of unique TCR sequences.

This clone came up a few times. What it recognizes is unknown. Germline CDR1 SEHNR, CDR2 FQNEAQ (reference sequence). Germline trimming cut 5 bases from V and 3 bases from J; bases unmatched to any gene: 13. There are 17 residues in the CDR3. Study outcomes and limitations: Earlier findings revealed that most TCR beta V segments proved productive either about 87% or about 30% of the time.

60 Vbeta and 13 Jbeta primers were used in PCR. Using immunoSEQ multiplex PCR, the repertoire was profiled, and TCRdb retains in-frame clones only, with some absent. The table includes about 150,000 clones, approximately 9% detected once. This rearrangement joins TRBV7-9 to TRBJ2-7, with 10 bases lining up with TRBD2. The sequence derives from a male donor in good health and CMV-seronegative. The sequencing input was PBMCs. The CDR3 nucleotides read TGTGCCAGCAGCCAAAGGGGCAGCGGGAGGGCCGACTACGAGCAGTACTTC. Its protein product is CASSQRGSGRADYEQYF.